Here is one T cell receptor (beta chain) with its context. Total RNA came from unfractionated whole blood. The library gave individual cDNA molecules unique molecular identifiers. TCRdb ran MiXCR on the 5' RACE reads and lists one entry per CDR3 protein. The table records over 95,000 distinct CDR3 sequences, roughly 18% of them present only once. Trimming removed 4 bases at V and 6 bases at J, with 15 bases between. Per germline, CDR1 ENHRY and CDR2 SYGVKD. The CDR3 length is 14 residues. This sample was included in a study of human T cells and chemical hapten exposure. On the study more broadly: From small differences in pooled library volume came most of the variation in per-sample TCR yields.

This receptor was obtained from a human donor in good health. The chain is built from TRBV10-3 and TRBJ1-1; D not certain. As DNA, the CDR3 is TGTGCCATCAGTGGCGGCCCCCCAGTGGCTGAAGCTTTCTTT. As protein: CAISGGPPVAEAFF.